One and the same sample provided the 14 T cell receptor beta chains below, sequenced in a study of cytomegalovirus exposure and HLA in healthy donors. The PCR was carried out with 60 Vbeta primers and 13 Jbeta primers. TCRdb's copy holds only in-frame clones and misses some; the assay was immunoSEQ multiplex PCR. The sample holds about 240,000 clones; over 70% are singletons and the top ten take about 7.5%. The specimen was PBMCs. Source of these receptors: an older woman in good health and CMV-seropositive.

The chain couples TRBV30 to TRBJ2-1; TRBD2 matches 13 bases. V shed 2 bases, J shed 10 bases, and the junction held 11 bases outside the gene matches. This CDR3 comprises 16 residues. Germline CDR1 GTSNPN, CDR2 SVGIG (reference sequence). The CDR3 protein is CAWSPQGLAGAREQFF. The CDR3 DNA is TGTGCCTGGAGTCCCCAAGGACTAGCGGGAGCACGAGAGCAGTTCTTC.

The J gene is TRBJ2-1, the V gene TRBV7-6; 11 bases align to TRBD2. Germline values: CDR1 SGHVS, CDR2 FNYEAQ. CDR3 size: 17 residues. The V segment lost 3 bases and the J segment 5 bases; nucleotides outside the gene matches: 9. DNA for the CDR3: TGTGCCAGCAGCTTTAGCGGGAGGGCCTTTGGGCACAATGAGCAGTTCTTC. As protein: CASSFSGRAFGHNEQFF.

J is TRBJ2-7 and V is TRBV5-4; the match to TRBD2 covers 11 bases. CDR3 size: 15 residues. Unmatched junction bases numbered 8, after V lost 5 bases and J lost 4 bases. Germline CDR1 SGHNT, CDR2 YYREEE (reference sequence). CDR3 sequence reads: CASRIAGGPSYEQYF. The CDR3 nucleotides read TGTGCCAGCAGGATAGCGGGAGGGCCCTCTTACGAGCAGTACTTC.

The chain employs TRBV27 and TRBJ2-3; 8 nucleotides align to TRBD2. V trimming: 0 bases; J trimming: 4 bases; junction bases outside the gene matches: 3. Germline V CDR1 and CDR2: MNHEY, SMNVEV (reference sequence). This CDR3 has 15 amino acids. DNA for the CDR3: TGTGCCAGCAGTTTATCGGCGGGAGGTGCAGATACGCAGTATTTT. Translating it yields CASSLSAGGADTQYF.

V is TRBV20-1 and J is TRBJ1-1; D ambiguous. V dropped 5 bases and J dropped 8 bases, with 12 bases sitting between them. In germline, CDR1 is DFQATT, CDR2 SNEGSKA (reference sequence). The length of the CDR3 is 11 residues. CDR3 DNA sequence: TGCAGTGCTCCACAGCTGACGGAAGCTTTCTTT. Translated, it gives CSAPQLTEAFF.

In its sample, this clone was seen once. The V and J genes are TRBV6-5 and TRBJ1-1, with 9 bases lining up with TRBD1. The CDR3 spans 15 residues. Germline values: CDR1 MNHEY, CDR2 SVGAGI. V gave up 4 bases and J gave up 1 base; unmatched junction bases: 4. The CDR3 DNA follows: TGTGCCAGCAGTTCGGGACAGGGAAGGAACACTGAAGCTTTCTTT. It codes for CASSSGQGRNTEAFF.

The rearrangement joins TRBV27 to TRBJ1-3, with a possible D match to TRBD1 (5 bases). This CDR3 is 15 amino acids long. The V gene's germline CDR1 is MNHEY and CDR2 SMNVEV (reference sequence). The V gene lost 5 bases and the J gene lost 4 bases, with 15 bases spanning the gap. The CDR3 nucleotides are TGTGCCAGCAGTCAGCAGGGTTCAGGGGGAAACACCATATATTTT. This gives the protein CASSQQGSGGNTIYF.

The CDR3 DNA follows: TGTGCCAGCAGTTTAAAACAGGGGGCGCCGACATATACTGGCTATGGCTACACCTTC. As protein: CASSLKQGAPTYTGYGYTF. The rearrangement uses TRBV27 and TRBJ1-2, with 9 bases lining up with TRBD1. This CDR3 contains 19 residues. Trimming took 2 bases from V and 4 from J; bases not matched to a gene: 17. Germline CDR1 MNHEY, CDR2 SMNVEV (reference sequence).

The rearrangement uses TRBV7-9 and TRBJ1-2; 7 nucleotides align to TRBD1. Trimming took 5 bases from V and 4 from J; bases not matched to a gene: 10. The germline gives CDR1 SEHNR, CDR2 FQNEAQ (reference sequence). CDR3 size: 15 residues. The CDR3 here is CASSPYGQDSYGYTF. For the CDR3, the DNA is TGTGCCAGCAGCCCCTACGGACAGGATAGCTATGGCTACACCTTC.

This chain connects TRBV28 to TRBJ1-2, with a possible D match to TRBD1 (6 bases). Germline CDR1 MDHEN, CDR2 SYDVKM. Deletions cut 10 bases from V and 7 bases from J, with 19 bases between. The CDR3 has 13 amino acids. In nucleotides, the CDR3 is TGTGCCATCCACCCCCCAGGGGCATTTGGCTACACCTTC. Translation gives CAIHPPGAFGYTF.

The gene calls are TRBV2 and TRBJ2-5; TRBD2 matches 9 bases. Germline V gene sequence: CDR1 SNHLY, CDR2 FYNNEI. The V and J ends lost 7 bases and 4 bases, in that order; junction bases with no gene match: 10. This CDR3 is built from 15 residues. The CDR3 bases are TGTGCCAGCATCCTAGGGGCTAGCGGGATAGAGACCCAGTACTTC. Protein product: CASILGASGIETQYF.

The chain couples TRBV5-5 to TRBJ2-3; D is perhaps TRBD1 (6 bases). CDR1 is SGHKS, CDR2 YYEKEE, per germline (reference sequence). V dropped 6 bases and J dropped 3 bases, with 8 bases sitting between them. The CDR3 contains 12 residues. CDR3 protein: CASMGATDTQYF. The CDR3 nucleotides are TGTGCCAGCATGGGGGCTACAGATACGCAGTATTTT.

The V call is TRBV4-1, the J call TRBJ2-7, with 7 positions matching TRBD2. This CDR3 contains 13 residues. Trimming cost V 3 bases and J 5 bases; bases outside gene matches: 4. Germline CDR1 is MGHRA and CDR2 is YSYEKL. CDR3 in amino acids: CASSHPSGDEQYF. The CDR3, as DNA: TGCGCCAGCAGCCACCCTAGCGGAGACGAGCAGTACTTC.

The V call is TRBV5-1, the J call TRBJ1-2, with TRBD1 matching 9 bases. The trim removed 4 bases at V and 6 bases at J, leaving 4 bases unmatched. This CDR3 comprises 13 residues. Germline V gene sequence: CDR1 SGHRS, CDR2 YFSETQ. CDR3 in DNA: TGCGCCAGCAGCCCACGGACAGGGGATGGCTACACCTTC. Translating gives CASSPRTGDGYTF.